This T cell receptor beta chain emerged from a study of blood T cell dynamics during melanoma immunotherapy. The study's findings and limits: Among sorted CD8+ subsets, immune-effector cells had the highest clonality and cell-free DNA similarity.

Produced via immunoSEQ multiplex PCR; TCRdb's table is partial and in-frame only. The repertoire consists of about 520 clones, with around 78% occurring once and the leading ten covering over 9.5%. Described time point: pre-treatment baseline. Immune-effector memory T cells were defined as CD3+ CD4- CD8+ CD45RA- CD45RO-high CD27- CCR7-. No patient had earlier systemic cancer treatment, concurrent immunosuppressants, or another active cancer. This clone appeared a few times. Its matching antigen is unknown. Sequenced material: CD8+ T cells from blood, taken from a patient treated with checkpoint blockade. This TCR was recovered from a human donor with melanoma.

CDR3 in DNA: TGTGCCAGCAGCCAGCACTTAAACACCGGGGAGCTGTTTTTT. Its translation: CASSQHLNTGELFF. The chain recombines TRBV14 with TRBJ2-2; D is undetermined. This CDR3 is 14 amino acids long. Germline loops: CDR1 SGHDN, CDR2 FVKESK. V lost 3 bases to trimming and J lost 2 bases, with 7 bases between them.